Below are 7 T cell receptor beta chains sequenced from a single sample in a study of blood T cell repertoires in COVID-19. Assay: immunoSEQ multiplex PCR; the TCRdb copy retains only in-frame clones and omits some. The sample consists of tens of thousands of clones, 80% to 90% of them appearing once. The sequencing sample was made of peripheral blood. The receptors stem from a woman older than 75 with acute or convalescent COVID-19.

The V and J genes are TRBV2 and TRBJ2-1; 11 nucleotides line up with TRBD2. The ends lost 5 bases at V and 6 bases at J; junction bases unmatched: 9. The CDR3 runs 16 residues. Germline CDR1 and CDR2: SNHLY and FYNNEI. The CDR3 region is CASSPLAGGSRNEQFF. For the CDR3, the DNA is TGTGCCAGCAGTCCTCTAGCGGGAGGTTCCCGCAATGAGCAGTTCTTC.

DNA for the CDR3: TGTGCCAGCAGCGCAGCGGGTGATACGCAGTATTTT. It translates to CASSAAGDTQYF. V usage is TRBV5-4 and J usage is TRBJ2-3, with D perhaps matching TRBD2 (6 bases). The germline CDR1 and CDR2 sequences are SGHNT and YYREEE (reference sequence). The V gene lost 4 bases and the J gene lost 6 bases, with 9 bases spanning the gap. There are 12 residues in the CDR3. Drawing the rest from reference TRBV5-4 and TRBJ2-3, the complete variable domain is ETGVTQSPTHLIKTRGQQVTLRCSSQSGHNTVSWYQQALGQGPQFIFQYYREEENGRGNFPPRFSGLQFPNYSSELNVNALELDDSALYLCASSAAGDTQYFGPGTRLTVL.

The chain joins TRBV7-9 to TRBJ1-2; 7 nucleotides agree with TRBD1. This CDR3 has 16 residues. After removal of 2 bases from V and 7 bases from J, the junction contained 13 bases not matched to a gene. Germline-derived CDR1 and CDR2 are SEHNR and FQNEAQ (reference sequence). This CDR3 reads CASSLKAGRGYTGYTF. The CDR3 bases are TGTGCCAGCAGCTTAAAGGCTGGCAGGGGGTATACTGGCTACACCTTC.

The V gene is TRBV6-5, the J gene TRBJ1-5; no clear D gene. V lost 6 bases to trimming and J lost 7 bases, with 13 bases between them. CDR3 size: 13 residues. The germline V gene encodes CDR1 MNHEY and CDR2 SVGAGI. The CDR3 coding sequence is TGTGCCAGCAGCCGAAGCCCCCTGCAGCCCCAGCATTTT. Encoded protein: CASSRSPLQPQHF.

The V gene is TRBV19, the J gene TRBJ1-1; TRBD1 agrees at 8 bases. J was trimmed by 4 bases and V by 6 bases; bases with no gene match: 10. Germline V CDR1 and CDR2: LNHDA, SQIVND (reference sequence). There are 15 residues in the CDR3. CDR3 in amino acids: CASSHTGGYSTEAFF. The DNA of the CDR3 is TGTGCCAGTAGCCATACAGGGGGATATAGCACTGAAGCTTTCTTT.

The chain carries TRBV5-3 and TRBJ2-5; D is possibly TRBD1 (5 bases). TRBV5-3 is an ORF, with its function uncertain. The CDR3 runs 15 residues. V lost 0 bases to trimming and J lost 2 bases, with 11 bases between them. The CDR3 loop is CARSLGDRQQETQYF. CDR3 nucleotides: TGTGCCAGAAGCTTGGGTGACAGACAACAAGAGACCCAGTACTTC.

The chain is built from TRBV11-2 and TRBJ2-5; possibly TRBD2 for D (5 bases). This CDR3 is built from 14 residues. In germline, CDR1 is SGHAT, CDR2 FQNNGV. V gave up 1 base and J gave up 0 bases, with 6 bases separating them. CDR3 coding DNA: TGTGCCAGCAGCTTAGCGGGAAACCAAGAGACCCAGTACTTC. Translated: CASSLAGNQETQYF.